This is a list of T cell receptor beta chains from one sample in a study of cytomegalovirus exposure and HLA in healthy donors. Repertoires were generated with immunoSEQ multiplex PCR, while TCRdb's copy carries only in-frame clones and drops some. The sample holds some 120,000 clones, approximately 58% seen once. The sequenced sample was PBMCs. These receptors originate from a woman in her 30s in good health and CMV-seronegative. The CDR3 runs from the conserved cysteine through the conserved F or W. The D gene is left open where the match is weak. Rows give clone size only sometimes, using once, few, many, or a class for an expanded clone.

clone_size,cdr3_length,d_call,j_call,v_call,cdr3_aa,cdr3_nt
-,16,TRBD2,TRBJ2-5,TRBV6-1,CASSEMSSGAQETQYF,TGTGCCAGCAGTGAAATGTCTAGCGGAGCCCAAGAGACCCAGTACTTC
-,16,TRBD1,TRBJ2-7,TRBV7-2,CASSLDRDRGPYEQYF,TGTGCCAGCAGCTTGGACCGGGACAGGGGGCCCTACGAGCAGTACTTC
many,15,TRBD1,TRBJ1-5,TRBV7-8,CASSPQGVPNQPQHF,TGTGCCAGCAGTCCCCAGGGGGTTCCCAATCAGCCCCAGCATTTT
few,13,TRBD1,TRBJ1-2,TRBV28,CASSLPTGGGYTF,TGTGCCAGCAGTTTGCCGACAGGGGGCGGCTACACCTTC
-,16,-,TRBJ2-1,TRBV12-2,CASRSRGTSGDNEQFF,TGTGCAAGTCGCTCCCGGGGGACTAGCGGAGACAATGAGCAGTTCTTC
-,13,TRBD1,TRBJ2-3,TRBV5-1,CASSSQGADTQYF,TGCGCCAGCAGCTCCCAGGGGGCAGATACGCAGTATTTT
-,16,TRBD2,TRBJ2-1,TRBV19,CASSIETSGRSGEQFF,TGTGCCAGTAGTATAGAGACTAGCGGGAGGTCGGGTGAGCAGTTCTTC
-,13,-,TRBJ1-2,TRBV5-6,CASSFGGAYGYTF,TGTGCCAGCAGCTTCGGGGGGGCTTATGGCTACACCTTC
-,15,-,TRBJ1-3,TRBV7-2,CASSLGAGPGNTIYF,TGTGCCAGCAGCTTAGGGGCGGGGCCTGGAAACACCATATATTTT
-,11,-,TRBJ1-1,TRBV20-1,CSAIYSVEAFF,TGCAGTGCCATATACAGTGTTGAAGCTTTCTTT
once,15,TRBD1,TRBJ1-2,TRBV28,CASSSPTGLDYGYTF,TGTGCCAGCAGTTCGCCGACAGGGTTGGACTATGGCTACACCTTC
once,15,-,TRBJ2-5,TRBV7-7,CASSLDHHGQETQYF,TGTGCTAGCAGCTTAGATCATCACGGCCAAGAGACCCAGTACTTC
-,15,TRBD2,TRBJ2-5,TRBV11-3,CASSRTSGDQETQYF,TGTGCCAGCAGCCGAACTAGCGGGGATCAAGAGACCCAGTACTTC
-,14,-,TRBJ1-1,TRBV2,CASSESTSYTEAFF,TGTGCCAGCAGTGAATCTACTAGTTACACTGAAGCTTTCTTT
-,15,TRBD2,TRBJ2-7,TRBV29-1,CSVATGTSVSYEQYF,TGCAGCGTTGCTACCGGGACTAGCGTCTCCTACGAGCAGTACTTC
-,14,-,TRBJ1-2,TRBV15,CATSRVGTTPGYTF,TGTGCCACCAGCAGGGTAGGGACTACGCCTGGCTACACCTTC
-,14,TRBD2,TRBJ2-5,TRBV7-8,CASSLVAGEETQYF,TGTGCCAGCAGCTTAGTTGCGGGGGAGGAGACCCAGTACTTC
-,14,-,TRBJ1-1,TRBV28,CASSLYRFGTEAFF,TGTGCCAGCAGTTTATATCGATTCGGTACTGAAGCTTTCTTT
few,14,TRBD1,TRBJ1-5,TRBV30,CAWSRGQGGQPQHF,TGTGCCTGGAGTCGCGGACAGGGTGGGCAGCCCCAGCATTTT
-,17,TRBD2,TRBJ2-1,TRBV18,CASSPGLAGLSYNEQFF,TGTGCCAGCTCACCGGGACTAGCGGGACTCTCCTACAATGAGCAGTTCTTC
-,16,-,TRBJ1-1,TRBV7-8,CASSLSQGQRWTEAFF,TGTGCCAGCAGCTTAAGTCAGGGCCAGAGATGGACTGAAGCTTTCTTT
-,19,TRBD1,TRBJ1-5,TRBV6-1,CASSEARGQGANGNQPQHF,TGTGCCAGCAGTGAAGCTCGGGGACAGGGGGCTAATGGCAATCAGCCCCAGCATTTT
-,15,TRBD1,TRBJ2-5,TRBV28,CASSAGQGGIQTQYF,TGTGCCAGCAGTGCCGGACAGGGGGGAATTCAGACCCAGTACTTC
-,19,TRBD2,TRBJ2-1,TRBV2,CASSEILAGGGRSYNEQFF,TGTGCCAGCAGTGAGATACTAGCGGGAGGGGGCCGCTCCTACAATGAGCAGTTCTTC
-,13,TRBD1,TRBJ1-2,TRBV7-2,CASRPTGEYGYTF,TGTGCCAGCAGACCAACAGGGGAATATGGCTACACCTTC
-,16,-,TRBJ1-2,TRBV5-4,CASSLSIDRPNYGYTF,TGTGCCAGCAGCTTGTCTATCGACAGGCCGAACTATGGCTACACCTTC
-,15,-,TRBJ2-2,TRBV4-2,CASSQAAMNTGELFF,TGTGCCAGCAGCCAAGCTGCGATGAACACCGGGGAGCTGTTTTTT
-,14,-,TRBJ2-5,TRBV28,CASSFQSGAETQYF,TGTGCCAGCAGTTTTCAGAGTGGGGCTGAGACCCAGTACTTC
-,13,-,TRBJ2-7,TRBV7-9,CASSRTSSYEQYF,TGTGCCAGCAGCCGGACATCCTCCTACGAGCAGTACTTC
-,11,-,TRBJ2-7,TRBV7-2,CASSLLYEQYF,TGTGCCAGCAGCTTACTCTACGAGCAGTACTTC
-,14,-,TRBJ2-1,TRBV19,CASAAPSSYNEQFF,TGTGCCAGTGCAGCGCCAAGCTCCTACAATGAGCAGTTCTTC
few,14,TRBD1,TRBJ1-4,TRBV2,CASSAQGAREKLFF,TGTGCCAGCAGTGCCCAGGGGGCGCGTGAAAAACTGTTTTTT
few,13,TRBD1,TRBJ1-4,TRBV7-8,CASSLDRGEKLFF,TGTGCCAGCAGCTTAGACAGGGGGGAAAAACTGTTTTTT
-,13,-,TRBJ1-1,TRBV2,CASSEGSGREAFF,TGTGCCAGCAGTGAAGGAAGCGGTAGGGAAGCTTTCTTT
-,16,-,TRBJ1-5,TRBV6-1,CASSEWDTSKGQPQHF,TGTGCCAGCAGTGAATGGGACACAAGCAAAGGGCAGCCCCAGCATTTT
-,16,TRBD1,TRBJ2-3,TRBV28,CASSGIGTGESDTQYF,TGTGCCAGCAGTGGAATCGGGACAGGGGAATCAGATACGCAGTATTTT
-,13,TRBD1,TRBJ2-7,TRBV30,CACLTGGDPEQYF,TGTGCCTGTCTGACAGGGGGTGACCCCGAGCAGTACTTC
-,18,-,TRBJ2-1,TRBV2,CASSEAYAGSLTYNEQFF,TGTGCCAGCAGTGAAGCCTACGCGGGTAGTTTAACCTACAATGAGCAGTTCTTC
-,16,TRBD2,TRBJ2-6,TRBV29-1,CSVEGTSGFGANVLTF,TGCAGCGTTGAAGGCACTAGCGGGTTCGGGGCCAACGTCCTGACTTTC
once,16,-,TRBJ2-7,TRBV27,CASSLAGAASSYEQYF,TGTGCCAGCAGTTTGGCGGGGGCCGCCAGCTCCTACGAGCAGTACTTC
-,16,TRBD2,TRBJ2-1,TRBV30,CAWSRPGLAGANEQFF,TGTGCCTGGAGTCGGCCGGGACTAGCGGGAGCCAATGAGCAGTTCTTC
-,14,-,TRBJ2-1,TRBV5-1,CASSSEGSYNEQFF,TGCGCCAGCAGTAGCGAAGGGAGTTACAATGAGCAGTTCTTC
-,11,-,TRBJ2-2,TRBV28,CASSSLRELFF,TGTGCCAGCAGTTCTCTAAGGGAGCTGTTTTTT
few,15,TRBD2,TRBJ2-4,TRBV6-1,CASTRDMWEGNIQYF,TGTGCCAGCACCCGCGACATGTGGGAGGGAAACATTCAGTACTTC
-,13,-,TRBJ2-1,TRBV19,CASSVRNYNEQFF,TGTGCCAGTAGTGTCAGGAACTACAATGAGCAGTTCTTC